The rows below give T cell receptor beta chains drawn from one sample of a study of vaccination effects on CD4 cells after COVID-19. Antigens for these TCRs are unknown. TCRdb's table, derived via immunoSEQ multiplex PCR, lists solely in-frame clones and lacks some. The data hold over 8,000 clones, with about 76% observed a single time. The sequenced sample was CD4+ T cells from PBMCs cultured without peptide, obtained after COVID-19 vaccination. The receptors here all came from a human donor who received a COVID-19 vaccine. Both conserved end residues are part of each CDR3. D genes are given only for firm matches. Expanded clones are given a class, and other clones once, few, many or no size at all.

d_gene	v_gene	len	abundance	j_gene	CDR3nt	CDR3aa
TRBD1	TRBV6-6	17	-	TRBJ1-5	TGTGCCAGCAGTCCGCGCTTGACAGGGACGTTGGATCAGCCCCAGCATTTT	CASSPRLTGTLDQPQHF
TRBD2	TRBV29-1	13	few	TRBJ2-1	TGCAGCGTTGGACTAGCGGGCGGCAATGAGCAGTTCTTC	CSVGLAGGNEQFF
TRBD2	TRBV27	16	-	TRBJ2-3	TGTGCCAGCAGTTGGGCTAGCGGGATAAGCACAGATACGCAGTATTTT	CASSWASGISTDTQYF
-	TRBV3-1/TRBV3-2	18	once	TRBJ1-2	TGTGCCAGCAGCCAAGAGGGACCGAATTGGGAGACGAACTATGGCTACACCTTC	CASSQEGPNWETNYGYTF
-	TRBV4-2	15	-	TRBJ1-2	TGTGCCAGCAGCCAACTGTATGAAGGGAACTATGGCTACACCTTC	CASSQLYEGNYGYTF
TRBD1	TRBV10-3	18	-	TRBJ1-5	TGTGCCATCAGTGAATCCCGACAGGGGGCTTTTGGCAATCAGCCCCAGCATTTT	CAISESRQGAFGNQPQHF
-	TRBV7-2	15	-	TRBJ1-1	TGTGCCAGCAGCCTGGGGGGGGAGGTGAACACTGAAGCTTTCTTT	CASSLGGEVNTEAFF
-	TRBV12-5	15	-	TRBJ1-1	TGTGCTAGTGGTTGGGACGGGAGTATGAACACTGAAGCTTTCTTT	CASGWDGSMNTEAFF
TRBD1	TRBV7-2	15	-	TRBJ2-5	TGTGCCAGCAGCTTAGAGCTAGGACAGGGTGAGACCCAGTACTTC	CASSLELGQGETQYF
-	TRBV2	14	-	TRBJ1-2	TGTGCCAGCAGTGAAACGAGGGCGCGGGATGGCTACACCTTC	CASSETRARDGYTF
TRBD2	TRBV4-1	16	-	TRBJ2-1	TGCGCCAGCAGCCATGGTGGCCTAGCGGTAAACAATGAGCAGTTCTTC	CASSHGGLAVNNEQFF
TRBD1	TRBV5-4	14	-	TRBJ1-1	TGTGCCAGCAGCCCAACAGGGGATTGGACTGAAGCTTTCTTT	CASSPTGDWTEAFF
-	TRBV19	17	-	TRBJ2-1	TGTGCCAGTAGTGGGGGCAGTCGAGCGGTCTCCTACAATGAGCAGTTCTTC	CASSGGSRAVSYNEQFF
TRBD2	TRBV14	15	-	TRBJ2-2	TGTGCCAGCAGCCCTCTAGCGGGCCTCTCCGGGGAGCTGTTTTTT	CASSPLAGLSGELFF
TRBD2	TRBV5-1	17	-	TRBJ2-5	TGCGCCAGCAGCTTGGCCCTAGCGGGGGGCCCGCAAGAGACCCAGTACTTC	CASSLALAGGPQETQYF
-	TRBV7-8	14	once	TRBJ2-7	TGTGCCAGCAGCTTAGGGGCAGCTAGCTACGAGCAGTACTTC	CASSLGAASYEQYF
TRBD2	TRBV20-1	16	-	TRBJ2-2	TGCAGTGCTAGTCGCCCTAGCGGGGGGAACACCGGGGAGCTGTTTTTT	CSASRPSGGNTGELFF
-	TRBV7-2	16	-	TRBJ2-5	TGTGCCAGCACCTTTAGGGCTGGGCAGCCGGGGGAGACCCAGTACTTC	CASTFRAGQPGETQYF
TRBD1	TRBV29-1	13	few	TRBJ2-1	TGCAGCGAGGGGACAGGGTTTTCTAGCGAGCAGTTCTTC	CSEGTGFSSEQFF
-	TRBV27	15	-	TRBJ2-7	TGTGCCAGCAGTTTAGGAACGGGGCGGGCCTACGAGCAGTACTTC	CASSLGTGRAYEQYF
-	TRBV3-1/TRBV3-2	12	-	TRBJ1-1	TGTGCCAGCAGCCGATTGAACACTGAAGCTTTCTTT	CASSRLNTEAFF
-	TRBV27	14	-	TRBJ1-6	TGTGCCAGCAGTTTCCGGGGCAAAAATTCACCCCTCCACTTT	CASSFRGKNSPLHF
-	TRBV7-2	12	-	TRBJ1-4	TGTGCCAGCAGCGCCCCCCAAGGGAAACTGTTTTTT	CASSAPQGKLFF
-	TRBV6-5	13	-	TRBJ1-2	TGTGCCAGCAGTTACACAGGTCTTTCTGGCTACACCTTC	CASSYTGLSGYTF
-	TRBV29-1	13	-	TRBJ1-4	TGCAGCGTTGAGTACGGGGGTAATGAAAAACTGTTTTTT	CSVEYGGNEKLFF
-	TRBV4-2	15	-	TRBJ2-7	TGTGCCAGCAGCCAATCCCCAGGGTCCTCGGGAGAGCAGTACTTC	CASSQSPGSSGEQYF
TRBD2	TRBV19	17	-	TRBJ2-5	TGTGCCAGTAGTCATACCATTTTAGCGGGAGTAGGAGAGACCCAGTACTTC	CASSHTILAGVGETQYF
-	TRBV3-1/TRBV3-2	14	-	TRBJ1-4	TGTGCCAGCAGCCAAGGGGGCGGGCGTGAAAAACTGTTTTTT	CASSQGGGREKLFF
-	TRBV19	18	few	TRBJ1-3	TGTGCCAGTACGGGGCTGGGCACCAGAACATTCTCTGGAAACACCATATATTTT	CASTGLGTRTFSGNTIYF
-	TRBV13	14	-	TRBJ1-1	TGTGCCAGCAGCTCCCCTGGACAGCTAACTGAAGCTTTCTTT	CASSSPGQLTEAFF
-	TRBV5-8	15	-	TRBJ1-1	TGTGCCAGCAGCTTTGGCGGGGGGCGGGACACTGAAGCTTTCTTT	CASSFGGGRDTEAFF
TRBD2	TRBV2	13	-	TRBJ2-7	TGTGCCAGCAGACCGGGACTAGCGTACGAGCAGTACTTC	CASRPGLAYEQYF
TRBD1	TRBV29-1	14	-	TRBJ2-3	TGCAGCATGGGGACAGGGGCGTGGACAGATACGCAGTATTTT	CSMGTGAWTDTQYF
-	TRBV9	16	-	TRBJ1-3	TGTGCCAGCAGCGGTGAGGGGCAGGGAAGAGGAAACACCATATATTTT	CASSGEGQGRGNTIYF
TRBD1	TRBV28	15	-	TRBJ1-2	TGTGCCAGCAGTCTACTTACAGGGGGCGGTAATGGCTACACCTTC	CASSLLTGGGNGYTF
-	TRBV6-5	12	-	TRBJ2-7	TGTGCCAGCAGAACAGGAGGGAGGGAGCAGTACTTC	CASRTGGREQYF
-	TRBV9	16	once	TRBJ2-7	TGTGCCAGCAGCCCCACGGCGGGACAGCGGTCAATGGAGCAGTACTTC	CASSPTAGQRSMEQYF
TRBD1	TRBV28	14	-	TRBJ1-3	TGTGCCAGCAGCTCGACAGGGTCTGGAAACACCATATATTTT	CASSSTGSGNTIYF
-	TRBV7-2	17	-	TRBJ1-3	TGTGCCAGCAGCCTATCGGGGCCCATGGCATCTGGAAACACCATATATTTT	CASSLSGPMASGNTIYF
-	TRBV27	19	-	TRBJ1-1	TGTGCCAGCAGTTTATCTGGGGACAAGGGAGATACTAGATCCACTGAAGCTTTCTTT	CASSLSGDKGDTRSTEAFF
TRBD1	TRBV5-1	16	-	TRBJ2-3	TGCGCCAGCAGCCCGAGAGGACAGGGTATCGGGGATACGCAGTATTTT	CASSPRGQGIGDTQYF
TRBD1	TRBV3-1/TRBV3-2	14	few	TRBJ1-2	TGTGCCAGCAGCCTAGGACAGGGGGCAGATGGCTACACCTTC	CASSLGQGADGYTF
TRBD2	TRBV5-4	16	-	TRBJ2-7	TGTGCCAGCAGCTTGGATGCGGCGGGGGGCTCCTACGAGCAGTACTTC	CASSLDAAGGSYEQYF
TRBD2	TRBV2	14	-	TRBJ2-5	TGTGCCAGCAGTAGGACTAGCGGGAGTGAGACCCAGTACTTC	CASSRTSGSETQYF
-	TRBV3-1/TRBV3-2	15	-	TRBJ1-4	TGTGCCAGCAGCCAAGATCCGGGTGTTAATGAAAAACTGTTTTTT	CASSQDPGVNEKLFF
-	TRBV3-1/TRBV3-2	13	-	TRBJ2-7	TGTGCCAGCAGCCAAGTGGCTAGTAACGAGCAGTACTTC	CASSQVASNEQYF
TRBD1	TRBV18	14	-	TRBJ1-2	TGTGCCAGCTCCCAACCCGGGACAGCGAAGGGCTACACCTTC	CASSQPGTAKGYTF
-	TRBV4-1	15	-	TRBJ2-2	TGCGCCAGCAGCCAAGGTCTTAGTCGTCCCGGGGAGCTGTTTTTT	CASSQGLSRPGELFF
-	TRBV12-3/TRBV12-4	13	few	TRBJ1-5	TGTGCCAGCAGAAGGAGTAGCAATCAGCCCCAGCATTTT	CASRRSSNQPQHF
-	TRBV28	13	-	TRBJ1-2	TGTGCCAGCATTGCAGGTGGTATGGACGGCTACACCTTC	CASIAGGMDGYTF
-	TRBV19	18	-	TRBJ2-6	TGTGCCAGTAGTATATTTCGGACAATTGTCCCTGGGGCCAACGTCCTGACTTTC	CASSIFRTIVPGANVLTF
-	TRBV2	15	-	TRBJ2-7	TGTGCCAGCAGGAGGGGGGCTCACCAGGCCTACGAGCAGTACTTC	CASRRGAHQAYEQYF
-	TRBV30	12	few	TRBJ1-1	TGTGCCTGGGATGGAGGTTGGGGGGCAGCTTTCTTT	CAWDGGWGAAFF
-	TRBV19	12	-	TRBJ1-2	TGTGCCAGTAAAAGGGGGGGCTATGGCTACACCTTC	CASKRGGYGYTF
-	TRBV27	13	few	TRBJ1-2	TGTGCCAGCTCTCTTGGCCGTCCCTATGGCTACACCTTC	CASSLGRPYGYTF